The entry below describes one T cell receptor beta chain. Its antigen is not known. This entry is derived from a study of a mutant IDH1 vaccine in newly diagnosed glioma. Study-wide background: In weeks 1, 3, 5, 7, 11, 15, 19 and 23, patients were vaccinated. Vaccines were first given 4-6 weeks after radiotherapy alone, or with temozolomide cycles. Those enrolled had earlier been treated with radiotherapy, temozolomide, or both, mostly both.

Measured with immunoSEQ multiplex PCR; TCRdb has only the in-frame clones, and not every one. The data contain some 30,000 clones, around nine tenths of them singletons. Time point here: week 23, last vaccination. It was 300 ug of mutant IDH1 20-mer peptide that made up each vaccine dose, given with topical imiquimod. The donors' diagnosis was new WHO grade 3 or 4 astrocytoma that was IDH1-mutant and ATRX-lost. Germline V gene sequence: CDR1 ENHRY, CDR2 SYGVKD. Trimming cost V 7 bases and J 6 bases, with 15 bases left between them. The CDR3 is 14 amino acids. The V and J genes are TRBV10-3 and TRBJ2-2, with D possibly TRBD2 on 7 matching bases. The sequencing here drew on PBMCs, taken from a glioma patient whose treatment included an IDH1 peptide vaccine. This receptor was obtained from a middle-aged man with glioma. CDR3 sequence: CAIKGEGIPGELFF. The CDR3 DNA sequence: TGTGCCATCAAGGGGGAGGGTATACCCGGGGAGCTGTTTTTT.